The source of this T cell receptor (beta chain) is a study of blood T cell repertoires in COVID-19 (dated by TCRdb to about 2020). In terms of the full investigation: The collaborator samples originated in the United States, Italy and Spain and spanned the acute and convalescent phases of COVID-19. Deeply sampled blood TCRbeta repertoires from subjects exposed to, actively infected with, or recovered from COVID-19 were included in the dataset. Where available, HLA class I and class II types were obtained from metadata supplied by the sample provider rather than from assay-based typing. The repertoires were released in a freely available public database meant as a resource for research on the immune response to SARS-CoV-2. The sample metadata nearly always contained a de-identified subject ID, COVID-19 status, age in years and sex. The samples were drawn from two sources: the first 160 participants of the ongoing ImmuneRACE study, and fewer than 1,500 subjects contributed by 6 global collaborators. The material from the prospective study consisted of cDNA or gDNA derived from T cells, B-cell-depleted T cells, or PBMCs.

Broad study findings and their caveats: The amount of clinical and demographic metadata varied by source and participant and was provided uncurated.

This clone was seen only a few times. No antigen is known for it. There are no base qualities to consult, and no much larger clone falls within one base. Trimming takes 6 bases off V and 4 bases off J; junction bases not matched to a gene: 9. In the germline V gene (reference sequence), CDR1 corresponds to SEHNR and CDR2 to FQNEAQ. The CDR3 covers 15 residues, taking in both the cysteine and the phenylalanine. Only the CDR3 DNA stays, 45 bases, in frame from base 1. Collaborating institutions collected whole blood in K2EDTA tubes following their own protocols. For TCRbeta analysis, collaborators shipped samples as frozen whole blood, isolated PBMCs, or DNA extracted from either of those sample types. TCRbeta CDR3 regions were amplified from genomic DNA by means of the immunoSEQ Assay, a bias-controlled multiplex PCR. Under the source paper's analysis protocol: Within the assay, amplification of reference gene primers was used to estimate how many nucleated cells each sample contained. To quantify the absolute abundance of each unique TCRbeta CDR3 rearrangement, sequence reads were collapsed and filtered. For each sample, productive Simpson clonality was calculated as the square root of Simpson's diversity index across productive rearrangements. Entries here come from immuneACCESS through TCRdb and include only in-frame sequences with V and J called. Some clones fail to appear in such tables; in the studies checked, an unresolved V gene covers under half of the shortfall, and the cause of the remainder is unknown. D and trimming were read from the DNA, whereas the V and J calls and clone size are those reported in that table. Recorded for this sample are around 65,000 clones; about 84% of them occurred a single time. Together, the top ten hold just over 40% of the sample.

The sequencing sample was made of peripheral blood. The TCR comes from a human donor in a cohort sampled during active COVID-19. Here the chain combines TRBV7-9 and TRBJ1-5; 7 central nucleotides agree with TRBD1. The CDR3 is CASSSDRDINQPQHF. The nucleotides are TGTGCCAGCAGTTCTGACAGGGACATAAATCAGCCCCAGCATTTT.